One sample yielded the 5 T cell receptor beta chains listed below, sequenced in a study of human CD8 memory T cell subsets. A UMI-labeled 5' RACE approach was the method that produced the TCR beta libraries. TCRdb reprocessed the 5' RACE reads and stores each CDR3 protein as one record, lacking DNA. The sample shows 5,000 or so distinct CDR3 sequences, and more than 20% sits with its ten largest clones. Sequenced material: CD8+ effector memory T cells (TEM) sorted from PBMCs. As for subset: effector memory CD8 T cells, CCR7- CD45RO+ CD95+. The receptors come from a human donor in good health.

The V call is TRBV7-9, the J call TRBJ1-2; TCRdb gives TRBD1 as the D gene, but with no DNA this cannot be confirmed. CDR1 is SEHNR, CDR2 FQNEAQ, per germline (reference sequence). This CDR3 has 13 residues. CDR3 amino acids: CASSPGSNYGYTF. Combining the CDR3 with reference TRBV7-9 and TRBJ1-2 gives the whole variable domain DTGVSQNPRHKITKRGQNVTFRCDPISEHNRLYWYRQTLGQGPEFLTYFQNEAQLEKSRLLSDRFSAERPKGSFSTLEIQRTEQGDSAMYLCASSPGSNYGYTFGSGTRLTVV.

The chain combines TRBV4-3 with TRBJ2-1. The germline gives CDR1 LGHNA, CDR2 YSLEER. The CDR3 consists of 14 residues. CDR3: CASSQDLEATEQFF.

Measured by frequency, this clonotype is medium-sized (0.01 to 0.1%). The chain employs TRBV29-1 and TRBJ2-2; there is no DNA to check the TCRdb D call of TRBD1. The germline gives CDR1 SQVTM, CDR2 ANQGSEA. This CDR3 contains 15 residues. The chain's CDR3 is CSTKLQGDHTGELFF.

This clonotype shows up as large by frequency. The rearrangement uses TRBV3-1 and TRBJ2-1. The V gene's germline CDR1 is LGHDT and CDR2 YNNKEL (reference sequence). This CDR3 is built from 16 residues. This chain's CDR3 is CASSQGLADSYNEQFF.

Its frequency marks this clonotype as medium-sized. The rearrangement uses TRBV29-1 and TRBJ2-5; absent DNA, TCRdb's TRBD2 call cannot be checked. There are 16 residues in the CDR3. Germline values: CDR1 SQVTM, CDR2 ANQGSEA. The CDR3 sequence is CSVEDGAAGAQETQYF.